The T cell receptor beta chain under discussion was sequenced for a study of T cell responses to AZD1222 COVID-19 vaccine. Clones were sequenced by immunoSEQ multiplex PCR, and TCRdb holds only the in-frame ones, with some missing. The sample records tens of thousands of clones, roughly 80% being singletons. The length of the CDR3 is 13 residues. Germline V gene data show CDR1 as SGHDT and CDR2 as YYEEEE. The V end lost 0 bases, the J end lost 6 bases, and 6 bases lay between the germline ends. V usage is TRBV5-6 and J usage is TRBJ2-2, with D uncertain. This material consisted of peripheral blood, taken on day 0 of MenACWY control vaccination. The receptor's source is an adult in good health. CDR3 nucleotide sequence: TGTGCCAGCAGCTTGGGGTTTCCCGGGGAGCTGTTTTTT. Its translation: CASSLGFPGELFF. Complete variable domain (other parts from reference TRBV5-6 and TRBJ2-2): DAGVTQSPTHLIKTRGQQVTLRCSPKSGHDTVSWYQQALGQGPQFIFQYYEEEERQRGNFPDRFSGHQFPNYSSELNVNALLLGDSALYLCASSLGFPGELFFGEGSRLTVL.